This TCR beta chain derives from a study of shared clonotypes between healthy human individuals. Germline CDR1 reads SEHNR; CDR2 reads FQNEAQ (reference sequence). This CDR3 contains 14 residues. After removal of 4 bases from V and 3 bases from J, the junction contained 3 bases not matched to a gene. Selected positively for CCR7 and CD45RO-negative, naive CD8 cells excluded terminally differentiated effector memory CD45RA+ cells. Generated by immunoSEQ multiplex PCR, the TCRdb table keeps only in-frame clones and is missing some. This sample has 500,000 to 700,000 clones, with around 95% found just once.

This chain links TRBV7-9 with TRBJ2-1; 7 positions agree with TRBD2. Input material: naive CD8+ T cells sorted from blood. The source of this sequence is a woman between 25 and 40 years old in good health. CDR3 residues: CASSSTSYYNEQFF. The CDR3, as DNA: TGTGCCAGCAGCTCGACTAGCTACTACAATGAGCAGTTCTTC.